What follows are 24 T cell receptor beta chains derived from one specimen sequenced in a study of shared T cell receptors in the human thymus. TCRdb's table, derived via immunoSEQ multiplex PCR, lists solely in-frame clones and lacks some. Among more than 550,000 clones listed, 70% to 90% were seen once. The data also belong to a second study, concerning human thymus T cells.

The material sequenced was thymocytes. The origin of the receptors is a girl under three years old with a congenital heart defect.

The rearrangement joins TRBV28 to TRBJ1-5; TRBD1 matches at 8 bases. The CDR3 spans 15 residues. The V segment lost 4 bases and the J segment 0 bases; nucleotides outside the gene matches: 2. CDR1 and CDR2 (germline): MDHEN, SYDVKM. CDR3 in DNA: TGTGCCAGCAGTTCCGGACAGGGTAGCAATCAGCCCCAGCATTTT. Translated: CASSSGQGSNQPQHF.

CDR3 sequence reads: CASAPEPGREVNEKLFF. CDR3 DNA: TGCGCCAGCGCGCCAGAGCCGGGGAGGGAGGTCAATGAAAAACTGTTTTTT. This sequence joins TRBV5-1 and TRBJ1-4; D call uncertain. Trimming cost V 7 bases and J 5 bases, with 24 bases left between them. Germline V lookup: CDR1 SGHRS, CDR2 YFSETQ. The CDR3 is 17 residues long.

The chain employs TRBV15 and TRBJ2-1; a weak D match, TRBD1 (6 bases). V dropped 3 bases and J dropped 3 bases, with 15 bases sitting between them. The germline V gene encodes CDR1 LNHNV and CDR2 YYDKDF (reference sequence). This CDR3 has 16 amino acids. The CDR3 loop is CATSSTRQEDYNEQFF. CDR3 coding DNA: TGTGCCACCAGCAGCACCCGACAGGAAGACTACAATGAGCAGTTCTTC. The whole variable domain, filled in from reference TRBV15 and TRBJ2-1, reads DAMVIQNPRYQVTQFGKPVTLSCSQTLNHNVMYWYQQKSSQAPKLLFHYYDKDFNNEADTPDNFQSRRPNTSFCFLDIRSPGLGDTAMYLCATSSTRQEDYNEQFFGPGTRLTVL.

This clone has a handful of counts. The rearrangement uses TRBV7-2 and TRBJ1-2; perhaps TRBD1 as D (5 bases). The V gene lost 0 bases and the J gene lost 1 base, with 15 bases spanning the gap. CDR3 length equals 17 residues. The germline V gene has CDR1 SGHTA and CDR2 FQGNSA. Here the CDR3 reads CASSLAGGLGGNYGYTF. The DNA for the CDR3 is TGTGCCAGCAGCTTAGCTGGGGGTTTGGGAGGTAACTATGGCTACACCTTC.

V gene TRBV5-5 combines with J gene TRBJ2-1, with 8 positions matching TRBD2. Per the germline V gene, CDR1 is SGHKS and CDR2 is YYEKEE (reference sequence). The CDR3 spans 16 residues. J gave up 1 base and V 1 base, and 4 bases lay outside the gene matches. CDR3 coding DNA: TGTGCCAGCAGCTTGCGGGGGGGGTCTTCCTACAATGAGCAGTTCTTC. Its translation: CASSLRGGSSYNEQFF.

The chain combines TRBV2 with TRBJ2-5; maybe TRBD1 (6 bases). Trimming removed 6 bases at V and 0 bases at J, with 17 bases between. The CDR3 runs 16 residues. Looked up from germline, CDR1 is SNHLY and CDR2 is FYNNEI. This CDR3 reads CASRDRQEQYQETQYF. CDR3 nucleotides: TGTGCCAGCAGGGACCGACAGGAGCAGTACCAAGAGACCCAGTACTTC.

The chain carries TRBV28 and TRBJ1-1, with 7 positions matching TRBD1. V trimming: 6 bases; J trimming: 8 bases; junction bases outside the gene matches: 21. From germline, CDR1 is MDHEN and CDR2 SYDVKM. CDR3 length: 17 residues. CDR3 sequence (DNA): TGTGCCAGCAGATTTCTGCTCACGTTACAGGGGCGAGAAGAAGCTTTCTTT. It specifies CASRFLLTLQGREEAFF.

The V and J genes are TRBV15 and TRBJ2-7; perhaps TRBD1 as D (5 bases). V was pared by 6 bases and J by 0 bases, with 9 bases between. The CDR3 extends over 13 amino acids. Germline V CDR1 and CDR2: LNHNV, YYDKDF (reference sequence). Here the CDR3 DNA reads TGTGCCACCAGAGTGCAGGGCTCCTACGAGCAGTACTTC. It specifies CATRVQGSYEQYF.

The V call is TRBV5-1, the J call TRBJ1-1, with D uncertain. Germline V gene data show CDR1 as SGHRS and CDR2 as YFSETQ. V lost 1 base to trimming and J lost 2 bases, with 12 bases between them. The CDR3 runs 15 residues. The CDR3 spells CASSLKVQTNTEAFF. CDR3 in DNA: TGCGCCAGCAGCTTGAAAGTGCAGACTAACACTGAAGCTTTCTTT.

The chain has TRBV30 and TRBJ1-1; D call uncertain. CDR1 is GTSNPN, CDR2 SVGIG, per germline (reference sequence). The CDR3 length is 16 residues. Trimming took 1 base from V and 1 from J, leaving 16 bases between them. CDR3 in DNA: TGTGCCTGGAGTGCCCCTGCAGGTGGTGGGAACACTGAAGCTTTCTTT. Encoded protein: CAWSAPAGGGNTEAFF.

A single count supports this clone. The genes are TRBV11-2 and TRBJ1-1; D is possibly TRBD1 (6 bases). V lost 2 bases and J 10 bases, leaving 8 bases between the germline ends. The CDR3 is 11 residues long. Germline V gene lookup returns CDR1 SGHAT and CDR2 FQNNGV. CDR3 loop: CASSLFRGAFF. For the CDR3, the DNA is TGTGCCAGCAGCTTATTCAGGGGAGCTTTCTTT. The full variable domain, its missing parts supplied by reference TRBV11-2 and TRBJ1-1, is EAGVAQSPRYKIIEKRQSVAFWCNPISGHATLYWYQQILGQGPKLLIQFQNNGVVDDSQLPKDRFSAERLKGVDSTLKIQPAKLEDSAVYLCASSLFRGAFFGQGTRLTVV.

The chain uses TRBV9 and TRBJ1-2, with D hard to call. V gave up 6 bases and J gave up 7 bases, with 16 bases separating them. The CDR3 extends over 13 amino acids. Germline V gene data show CDR1 as SGDLS and CDR2 as YYNGEE. The CDR3 nucleotides read TGTGCCAGCAACGTCTTACCCGGGAGTGGCTACACCTTC. Protein sequence: CASNVLPGSGYTF.

The J gene is TRBJ1-1, the V gene TRBV16, with 9 positions matching TRBD1. The CDR3 covers 15 residues. V trimming: 4 bases; J trimming: 11 bases; junction bases outside the gene matches: 14. Germline CDR1 reads KGHSY; CDR2 reads FQNENV. The CDR3 spells CASSPNLNRGLEAFF. Written as DNA, the CDR3 is TGTGCCAGCAGCCCCAATTTAAACAGGGGGCTAGAGGCTTTCTTT.

The V call is TRBV4-1, the J call TRBJ1-2; D might be TRBD1 (5 bases). Germline V gene lookup returns CDR1 MGHRA and CDR2 YSYEKL. With 4 bases removed from V and 0 bases from J, the gap between germline ends came to 12 bases. CDR3 length: 15 residues. CDR3 in amino acids: CASSRVGGANYGYTF. The CDR3 DNA reads TGCGCCAGCAGCCGCGTGGGGGGGGCTAACTATGGCTACACCTTC.

The chain has TRBV6-1 and TRBJ1-1; possible D gene TRBD1, 5 bases. Germline V gene data show CDR1 as MNHNS and CDR2 as SASEGT. CDR3 length: 15 residues. V lost 11 bases, J lost 1 base, and 20 bases lay in between. The CDR3 DNA is TGTGCCTGCTCAGCATTGAGACAGAAGAACACTGAAGCTTTCTTT. Protein product: CACSALRQKNTEAFF.

This clone has just one count. The rearrangement joins TRBV2 to TRBJ2-7; a weak D match, TRBD1 (5 bases). CDR3 length equals 15 residues. V was pared by 3 bases and J by 2 bases, with 14 bases between. The V gene's germline CDR1 is SNHLY and CDR2 FYNNEI. Here the CDR3 reads CASSEWVQVTYEQYF. In nucleotides, the CDR3 is TGTGCCAGCAGTGAGTGGGTACAGGTGACCTACGAGCAGTACTTC.

The chain recombines TRBV7-2 with TRBJ2-7, with D perhaps matching TRBD1 (6 bases). This CDR3 contains 13 residues. The ends were cut back, 3 bases at V and 9 bases at J, with 15 bases in the middle. Germline V gene lookup returns CDR1 SGHTA and CDR2 FQGNSA. The CDR3 DNA sequence: TGTGCCAGCAGCTTGGGGCCCCTAGGGGGGCAGTACTTC. Translating gives CASSLGPLGGQYF.

The V gene is TRBV5-1, the J gene TRBJ2-5; D unresolved. V was cut by 0 bases and J by 1 base, with 7 bases left in between. CDR3 length equals 14 residues. Germline CDR1 is SGHRS and CDR2 is YFSETQ. Here the CDR3 reads CASSLDSSQETQYF. The DNA for the CDR3 is TGCGCCAGCAGCTTGGACAGCTCCCAAGAGACCCAGTACTTC.

The V gene is TRBV4-2, the J gene TRBJ1-2; 8 nucleotides line up with TRBD1. The J segment lost 1 base and the V segment lost 4 bases, leaving 5 bases of the junction unmatched. Germline V gene data show CDR1 as LGHNA and CDR2 as YNFKEQ. The CDR3 extends over 15 amino acids. CDR3 sequence reads: CASSRGTGDNYGYTF. The CDR3 DNA follows: TGTGCCAGCAGCCGAGGGACAGGAGATAACTATGGCTACACCTTC.

The rearrangement joins TRBV4-2 to TRBJ1-4; D perhaps matches TRBD1 (5 bases). The CDR3 is 16 amino acids. Germline V gene sequence: CDR1 LGHNA, CDR2 YNFKEQ. V was trimmed by 3 bases and J by 5 bases, leaving 16 bases between them. The CDR3 DNA reads TGTGCCAGCAGCCAGACGGGTGGACAATCAAATGAAAAACTGTTTTTT. Its protein product is CASSQTGGQSNEKLFF.

The gene calls are TRBV6-6 and TRBJ2-1; 9 nucleotides align to TRBD1. V trimming: 2 bases; J trimming: 6 bases; junction bases outside the gene matches: 8. The CDR3 contains 16 residues. Germline assignment: CDR1 MNHNY and CDR2 SVGAGI (reference sequence). The CDR3 protein is CASSYVIGTGINEQFF. The CDR3, as DNA: TGTGCCAGCAGTTACGTGATAGGGACAGGGATCAATGAGCAGTTCTTC.

The chain is built from TRBV19 and TRBJ2-1; TRBD2 aligns across 7 bases. V shed 9 bases, J shed 4 bases, and the junction held 6 bases outside the gene matches. Germline V gene lookup returns CDR1 LNHDA and CDR2 SQIVND (reference sequence). The CDR3 is made up of 13 amino acids. The CDR3 spells CASHGGIYNEQFF. DNA for the CDR3: TGTGCCAGCCACGGGGGGATTTACAATGAGCAGTTCTTC.

The rearrangement uses TRBV6-4 and TRBJ2-1; 12 positions agree with TRBD2. CDR3 length: 14 amino acids. Germline CDR1 MRHNA, CDR2 SNTAGT. After removal of 6 bases from V and 8 bases from J, the junction contained 5 bases not matched to a gene. CDR3 in amino acids: CASRPSGGADEQFF. CDR3 coding DNA: TGTGCCAGCAGACCTAGCGGGGGGGCCGATGAGCAGTTCTTC.

The genes are TRBV6-1 and TRBJ1-2; D is perhaps TRBD1 (6 bases). CDR1 is MNHNS, CDR2 SASEGT, per germline. There are 13 residues in the CDR3. The ends were cut back, 10 bases at V and 8 bases at J, with 20 bases in the middle. The CDR3 DNA is TGTGCCACCGAGATTCGAGGGGGATTCGGCTACACCTTC. Residues: CATEIRGGFGYTF.